The T cell receptor beta chain described here comes from a study of patients and donors after allogeneic stem cell transplantation. The V and J ends lost 4 bases and 2 bases respectively, with 20 bases between them. Germline loops: CDR1 SGHRS, CDR2 YFSETQ. The CDR3 loop spans 17 amino acids. TCRdb itself ran the RT-PCR reads through MiXCR, one entry per CDR3 protein. The sample yields fewer than 500,000 distinct CDR3 sequences, roughly 17% seen once. This clonotype showed up just a few times. Material for sequencing was blood, either unsorted or a sorted T cell fraction (not recorded which). The source is a human donor who was either an allogeneic HSCT recipient or a stem cell or donor lymphocyte infusion donor (not recorded which). It is not recorded whose cells these are; they may come from a transplant donor. The chain is built from TRBV5-1 and TRBJ2-3; the D call may be TRBD1 or TRBD2 (5 bases each). The CDR3 here is CASSHARDVGVTDTQYF. CDR3 nucleotides: TGCGCCAGCAGCCACGCCAGGGACGTGGGTGTCACAGATACGCAGTATTTT.